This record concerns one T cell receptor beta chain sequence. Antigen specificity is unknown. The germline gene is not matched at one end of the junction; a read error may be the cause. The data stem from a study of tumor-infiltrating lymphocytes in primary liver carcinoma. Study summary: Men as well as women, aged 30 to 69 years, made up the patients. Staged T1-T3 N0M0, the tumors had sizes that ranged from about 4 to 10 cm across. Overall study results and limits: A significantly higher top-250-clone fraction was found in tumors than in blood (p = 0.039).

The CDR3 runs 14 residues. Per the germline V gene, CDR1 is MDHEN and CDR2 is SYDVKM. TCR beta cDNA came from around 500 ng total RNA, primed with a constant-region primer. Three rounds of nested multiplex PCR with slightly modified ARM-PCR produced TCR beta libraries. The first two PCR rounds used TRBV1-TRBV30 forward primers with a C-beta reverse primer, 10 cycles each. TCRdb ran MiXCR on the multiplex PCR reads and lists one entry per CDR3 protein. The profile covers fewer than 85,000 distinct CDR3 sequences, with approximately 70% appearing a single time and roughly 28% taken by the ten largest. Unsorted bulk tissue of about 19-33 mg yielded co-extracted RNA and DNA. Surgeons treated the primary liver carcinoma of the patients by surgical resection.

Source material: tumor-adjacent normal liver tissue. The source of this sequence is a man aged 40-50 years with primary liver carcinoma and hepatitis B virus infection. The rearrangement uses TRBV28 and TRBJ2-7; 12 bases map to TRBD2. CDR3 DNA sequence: TGTACCAGCATTCCACTAGCGGGAGGCTACGAGCAGTACTTC. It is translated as CTSIPLAGGYEQYF.